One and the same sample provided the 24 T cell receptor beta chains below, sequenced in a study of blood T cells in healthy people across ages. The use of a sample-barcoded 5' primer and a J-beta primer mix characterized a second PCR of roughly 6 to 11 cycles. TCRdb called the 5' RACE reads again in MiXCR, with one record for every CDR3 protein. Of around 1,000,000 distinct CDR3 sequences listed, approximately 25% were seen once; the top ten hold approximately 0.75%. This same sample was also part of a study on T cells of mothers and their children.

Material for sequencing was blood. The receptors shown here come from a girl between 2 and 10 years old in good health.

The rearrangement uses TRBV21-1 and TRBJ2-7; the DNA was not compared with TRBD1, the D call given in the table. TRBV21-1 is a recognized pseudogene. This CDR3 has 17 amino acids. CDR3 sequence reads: CASSKALSRGTTRTQYF. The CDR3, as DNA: TGTGCCAGCAGCAAAGCGCTTTCGAGGGGGACCACCCGGACGCAGTACTTC.

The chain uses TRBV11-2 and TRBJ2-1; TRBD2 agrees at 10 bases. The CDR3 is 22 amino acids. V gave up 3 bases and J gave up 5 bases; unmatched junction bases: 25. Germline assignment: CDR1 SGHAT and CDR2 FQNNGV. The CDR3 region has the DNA TGTGCCAGCAGCTTTACAGGGGTCTTGAGGCTAGCGGGAGTGGGGGACGACAATGAGCAGTTCTTC. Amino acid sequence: CASSFTGVLRLAGVGDDNEQFF.

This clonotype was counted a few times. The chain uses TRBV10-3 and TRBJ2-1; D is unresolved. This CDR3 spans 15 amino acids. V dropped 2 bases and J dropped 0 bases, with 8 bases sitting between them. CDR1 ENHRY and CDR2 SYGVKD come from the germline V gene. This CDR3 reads CAISEIESSYNEQFF. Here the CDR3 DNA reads TGTGCCATCAGTGAGATCGAGAGCTCCTACAATGAGCAGTTCTTC.

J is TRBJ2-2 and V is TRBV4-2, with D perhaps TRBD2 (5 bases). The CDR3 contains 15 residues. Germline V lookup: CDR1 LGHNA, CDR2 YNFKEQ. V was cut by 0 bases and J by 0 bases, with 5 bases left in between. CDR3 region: CASSQELANTGELFF. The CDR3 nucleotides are TGTGCCAGCAGCCAAGAACTAGCGAACACCGGGGAGCTGTTTTTT.

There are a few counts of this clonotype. CDR3 sequence reads: CASKPGSAGSEKLFF. The CDR3 DNA reads as TGTGCCAGCAAACCCGGCTCGGCAGGGAGTGAAAAACTGTTTTTT. The chain uses TRBV28 and TRBJ1-4, with D possibly matching TRBD1 (5 bases). This CDR3 spans 15 amino acids. Germline-derived CDR1 and CDR2 are MDHEN and SYDVKM. Trimming cost V 7 bases and J 7 bases, with 19 bases left between them.

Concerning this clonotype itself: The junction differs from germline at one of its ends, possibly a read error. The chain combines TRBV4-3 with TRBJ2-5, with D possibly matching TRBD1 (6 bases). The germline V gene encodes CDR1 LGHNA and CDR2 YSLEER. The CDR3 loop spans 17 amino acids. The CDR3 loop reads CAGSQDTMAGVEETQYF. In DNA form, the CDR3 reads TGCGCCGGCAGCCAAGACACGATGGCAGGGGTGGAAGAGACCCAGTACTTC.

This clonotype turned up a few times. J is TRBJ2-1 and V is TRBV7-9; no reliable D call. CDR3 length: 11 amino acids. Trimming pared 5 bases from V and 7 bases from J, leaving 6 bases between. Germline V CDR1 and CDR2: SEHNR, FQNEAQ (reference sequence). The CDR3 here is CASSAWNEQFF. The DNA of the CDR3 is TGTGCCAGCAGCGCTTGGAATGAGCAGTTCTTC. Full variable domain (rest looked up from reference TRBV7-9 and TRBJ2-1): DTGVSQNPRHKITKRGQNVTFRCDPISEHNRLYWYRQTLGQGPEFLTYFQNEAQLEKSRLLSDRFSAERPKGSFSTLEIQRTEQGDSAMYLCASSAWNEQFFGPGTRLTVL.

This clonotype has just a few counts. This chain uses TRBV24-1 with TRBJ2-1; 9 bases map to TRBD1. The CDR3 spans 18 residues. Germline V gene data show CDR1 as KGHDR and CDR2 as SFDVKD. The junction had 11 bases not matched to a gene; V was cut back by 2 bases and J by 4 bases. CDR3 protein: CATSDSAPGQGTYNEQFF. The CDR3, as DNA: TGTGCCACCAGTGATTCCGCCCCGGGACAGGGAACGTACAATGAGCAGTTCTTC.

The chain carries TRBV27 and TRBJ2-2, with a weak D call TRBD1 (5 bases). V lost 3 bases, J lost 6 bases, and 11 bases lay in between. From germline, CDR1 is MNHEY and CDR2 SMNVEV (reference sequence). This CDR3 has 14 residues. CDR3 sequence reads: CASSFQGGPGELFF. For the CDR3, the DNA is TGTGCCAGCAGTTTCCAGGGCGGTCCCGGGGAGCTGTTTTTT.

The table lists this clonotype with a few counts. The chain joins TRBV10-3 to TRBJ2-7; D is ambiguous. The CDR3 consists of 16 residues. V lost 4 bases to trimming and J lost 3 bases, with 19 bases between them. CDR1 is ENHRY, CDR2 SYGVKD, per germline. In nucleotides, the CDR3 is TGTGCCATCAGTGTTCATCGAGTAGGGTCGGGCTACGAGCAGTACTTC. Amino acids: CAISVHRVGSGYEQYF.

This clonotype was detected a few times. CDR3 coding DNA: TGTGCCAGCAGTCTCCCTGCGGTCGAAGCTTTCTTT. Translation: CASSLPAVEAFF. The rearrangement uses TRBV28 and TRBJ1-1, with unresolved D. The V end lost 5 bases, the J end lost 8 bases, and 12 bases lay between the germline ends. Germline values: CDR1 MDHEN, CDR2 SYDVKM. This CDR3 spans 12 amino acids.

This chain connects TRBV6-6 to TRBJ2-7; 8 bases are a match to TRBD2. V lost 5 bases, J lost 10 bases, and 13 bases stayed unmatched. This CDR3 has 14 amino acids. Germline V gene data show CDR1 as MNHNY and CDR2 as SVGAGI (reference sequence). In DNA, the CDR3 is TGTGCCAGCAGTCCATCCGGGACTAGTCAGGTTCAGTACTTC. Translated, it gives CASSPSGTSQVQYF.

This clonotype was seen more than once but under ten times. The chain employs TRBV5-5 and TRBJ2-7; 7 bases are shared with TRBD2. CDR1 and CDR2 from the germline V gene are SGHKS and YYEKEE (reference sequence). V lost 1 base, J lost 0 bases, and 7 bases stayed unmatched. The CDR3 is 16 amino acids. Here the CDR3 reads CASSLFPSGSSYEQYF. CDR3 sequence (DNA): TGTGCCAGCAGCTTGTTCCCTAGCGGTAGCTCCTACGAGCAGTACTTC.

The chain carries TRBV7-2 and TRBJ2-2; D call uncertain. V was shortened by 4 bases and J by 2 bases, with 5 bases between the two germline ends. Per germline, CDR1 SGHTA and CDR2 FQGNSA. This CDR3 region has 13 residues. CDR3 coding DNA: TGTGCCAGCAGCTACGACAACACCGGGGAGCTGTTTTTT. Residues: CASSYDNTGELFF.

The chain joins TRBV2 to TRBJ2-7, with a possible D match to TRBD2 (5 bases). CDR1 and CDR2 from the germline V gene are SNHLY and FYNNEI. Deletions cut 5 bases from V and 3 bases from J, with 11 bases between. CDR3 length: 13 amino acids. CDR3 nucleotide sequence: TGTGCCAGCAGTCCACAGCGGTTCTACGAGCAGTACTTC. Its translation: CASSPQRFYEQYF. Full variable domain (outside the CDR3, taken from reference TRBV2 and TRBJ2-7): EPEVTQTPSHQVTQMGQEVILRCVPISNHLYFYWYRQILGQKVEFLVSFYNNEISEKSEIFDDQFSVERPDGSNFTLKIRSTKLEDSAMYFCASSPQRFYEQYFGPGTRLTVT.

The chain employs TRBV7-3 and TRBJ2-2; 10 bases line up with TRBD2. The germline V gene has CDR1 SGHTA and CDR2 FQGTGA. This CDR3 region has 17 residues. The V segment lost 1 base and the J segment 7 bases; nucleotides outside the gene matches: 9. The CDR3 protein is CASSLSMASGGVGELFF. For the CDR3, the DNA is TGTGCCAGCAGCTTAAGTATGGCTAGCGGGGGTGTCGGGGAGCTGTTTTTT.

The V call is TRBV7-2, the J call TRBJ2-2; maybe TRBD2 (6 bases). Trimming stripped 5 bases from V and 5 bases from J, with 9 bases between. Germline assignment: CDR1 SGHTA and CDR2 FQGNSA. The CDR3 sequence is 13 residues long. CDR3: CASSHGGTGELFF. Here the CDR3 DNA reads TGTGCCAGCAGCCATGGGGGGACCGGGGAGCTGTTTTTT.

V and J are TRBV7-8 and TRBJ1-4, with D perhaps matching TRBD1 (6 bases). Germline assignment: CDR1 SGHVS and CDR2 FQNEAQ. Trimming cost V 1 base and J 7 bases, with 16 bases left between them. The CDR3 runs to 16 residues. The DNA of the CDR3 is TGTGCCAGCAGCTTAGTGAACCCGGGGGCGGGTGAAAAACTGTTTTTT. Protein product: CASSLVNPGAGEKLFF. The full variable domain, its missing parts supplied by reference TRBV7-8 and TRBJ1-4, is GAGVSQSPRYKVAKRGQDVALRCDPISGHVSLFWYQQALGQGPEFLTYFQNEAQLDKSGLPSDRFFAERPEGSVSTLKIQRTQQEDSAVYLCASSLVNPGAGEKLFFGSGTQLSVL.

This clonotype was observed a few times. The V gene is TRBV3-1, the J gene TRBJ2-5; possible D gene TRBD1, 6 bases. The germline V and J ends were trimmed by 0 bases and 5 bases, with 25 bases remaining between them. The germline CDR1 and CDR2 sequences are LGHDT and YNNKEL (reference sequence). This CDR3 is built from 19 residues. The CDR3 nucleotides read TGTGCCAGCAGCCAAGATTACCCCAGAGAACAGGGACGAGCGGAGACCCAGTACTTC. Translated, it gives CASSQDYPREQGRAETQYF.

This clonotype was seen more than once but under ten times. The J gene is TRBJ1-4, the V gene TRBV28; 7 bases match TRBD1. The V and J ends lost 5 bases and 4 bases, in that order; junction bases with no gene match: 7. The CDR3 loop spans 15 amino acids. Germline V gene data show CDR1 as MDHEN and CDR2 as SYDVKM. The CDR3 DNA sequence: TGTGCCAGCAGTCCCCAGGACAGGTTTAATGAAAAACTGTTTTTT. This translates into CASSPQDRFNEKLFF.

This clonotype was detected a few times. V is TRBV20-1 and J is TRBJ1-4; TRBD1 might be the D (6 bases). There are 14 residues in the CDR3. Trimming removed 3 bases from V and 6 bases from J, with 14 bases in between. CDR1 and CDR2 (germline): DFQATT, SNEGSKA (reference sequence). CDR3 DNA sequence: TGCAGTGCTAGGGATCCGGGGGCGGATGAAAAACTGTTTTTT. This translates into CSARDPGADEKLFF.

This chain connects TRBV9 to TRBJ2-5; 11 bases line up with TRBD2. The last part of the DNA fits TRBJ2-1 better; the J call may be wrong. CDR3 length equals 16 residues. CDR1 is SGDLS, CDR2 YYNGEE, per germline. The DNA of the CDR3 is TGTGCCAGCAGCTCCCGGGAGGCTAGCGGGAGGAATGAGCAGTTCTTC. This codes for CASSSREASGRNEQFF.

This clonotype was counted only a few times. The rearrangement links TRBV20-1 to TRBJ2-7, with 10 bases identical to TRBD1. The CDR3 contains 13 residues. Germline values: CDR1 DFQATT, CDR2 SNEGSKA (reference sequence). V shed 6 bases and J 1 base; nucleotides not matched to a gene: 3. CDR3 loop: CSAMDRGSYEQYF. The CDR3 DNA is TGCAGTGCCATGGACAGGGGGTCCTACGAGCAGTACTTC.

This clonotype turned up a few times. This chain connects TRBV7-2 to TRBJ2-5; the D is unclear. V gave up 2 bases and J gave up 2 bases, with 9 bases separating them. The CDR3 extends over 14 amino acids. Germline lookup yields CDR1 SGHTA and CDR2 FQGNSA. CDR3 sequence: CASSLYRSQETQYF. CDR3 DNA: TGTGCCAGCAGCTTATACAGATCTCAAGAGACCCAGTACTTC.